These 30 T cell receptor beta chains came from one sample sequenced in a study of spatial heterogeneity in lung cancer (dated by TCRdb to about 2019). Study-level results and caveats: A correlation was observed between the number of expanded intratumoral alpha and beta TCRs and the tumor nonsynonymous mutation count.

Receptor amplification or capture employed 5' RACE. Sequenced on a NextSeq 500. The raw public data were reprocessed by TCRdb itself: fastp quality trimming at Q25, MiXCR clonotype calling, in-frame beta chains only. All rows with the same CDR3 protein become a single entry with the most common DNA and genes. This sample has approximately 1,200 distinct CDR3 sequences in its table, and under 35% of those were observed once. The ten largest make up around 10% of the sample. The time point label of this sample denotes: sample taken at primary tumor resection. Their cognate antigens are unknown. This specimen was lung tumor tissue, taken at surgery. All receptors derive from a male donor with early-stage non-small cell lung cancer.

Regarding this clonotype: This beta chain is a stray read from a library made for alpha chains; its abundance is not meaningful. This chain joins TRBV7-9 and TRBJ1-1; possibly TRBD1 for D (5 bases). The CDR3 contains 14 residues. Looked up from germline, CDR1 is SEHNR and CDR2 is FQNEAQ (reference sequence). Deletions cut 6 bases from V and 0 bases from J, with 11 bases between. CDR3 bases: TGTGCCAGCAGGTCGCCGGGGCTGAACACTGAAGCTTTCTTT. Amino acids: CASRSPGLNTEAFF.

In its sample, this clonotype is large (0.1 to 1%). This beta chain is an unintended read in a library built for alpha chains; its size means little. The chain couples TRBV4-3 to TRBJ2-5; no firm D call. This CDR3 has 14 amino acids. The germline V gene encodes CDR1 LGHNA and CDR2 YSLEER. V was shortened by 4 bases and J by 0 bases, with 9 bases between the two germline ends. In DNA, the CDR3 is TGCGCCAGCAGCCCGCAGTCGTACCAAGAGACCCAGTACTTC. Amino acids: CASSPQSYQETQYF.

By proportion, this clonotype is large. A library made for alpha chains picked up this beta chain off target, so its size means little. The V call is TRBV19, the J call TRBJ2-2; D possibly corresponds to TRBD1 (5 bases). The CDR3 is 14 amino acids. Germline V gene sequence: CDR1 LNHDA, CDR2 SQIVND (reference sequence). The V gene lost 5 bases and the J gene lost 7 bases, with 14 bases spanning the gap. CDR3 nucleotide sequence: TGTGCCAGTAGTGTAGGGGATCGAATCGGGGAGCTGTTTTTT. This encodes CASSVGDRIGELFF.

This clonotype was seen only a few times. With the library built for alpha chains, this beta chain is off target and its frequency is not meaningful. The chain combines TRBV28 with TRBJ2-3; D unclear. The CDR3 has 14 amino acids. Trimming took off 3 bases at V and 1 base at J, with 8 bases between the two ends. CDR1 and CDR2 (germline): MDHEN, SYDVKM. This CDR3 reads CASSFLQGTDTQYF. The DNA for the CDR3 is TGTGCCAGCAGTTTCCTGCAGGGCACAGATACGCAGTATTTT.

This clonotype has only a few counts. Since the library was made to target alpha chains, this beta chain is a stray read and its abundance is not meaningful. The gene calls are TRBV6-2 or TRBV6-3 and TRBJ2-3; D not resolved. This CDR3 is 13 amino acids long. Deletions cut 0 bases from V and 3 bases from J, with 4 bases between. The V gene's germline CDR1 is MNHEY and CDR2 SVGEGT. Here the CDR3 reads CASSYSETDTQYF. The CDR3 DNA reads TGTGCCAGCAGTTACTCGGAGACAGATACGCAGTATTTT.

In the case of this clonotype: In a library made to pick up alpha chains, this beta chain is a stray read with a size that means little. V usage is TRBV19 and J usage is TRBJ2-7; D call uncertain. V shed 6 bases and J shed 0 bases, with 12 bases lying between them. This CDR3 is 14 amino acids long. Germline loops: CDR1 LNHDA, CDR2 SQIVND (reference sequence). Here the CDR3 reads CASRQQPDSYEQYF. The DNA of the CDR3 is TGTGCCAGTAGACAGCAACCCGACTCCTACGAGCAGTACTTC. The entire variable domain, with the rest obtained from reference TRBV19 and TRBJ2-7, is as follows: DGGITQSPKYLFRKEGQNVTLSCEQNLNHDAMYWYRQDPGQGLRLIYYSQIVNDFQKGDIAEGYSVSREKKESFPLTVTSAQKNPTAFYLCASRQQPDSYEQYFGPGTRLTVT.

Concerning this clonotype: A read error may account for a junction end that differs from germline. This beta chain lies outside the target of a library built for alpha chains; its clone size means little. The chain has TRBV6-5 and TRBJ2-3; 7 bases are a match to TRBD2. CDR3 length equals 16 residues. Germline CDR1 MNHEY, CDR2 SVGAGI. The CDR3: CARSYSSGTGADTQYF. The CDR3 DNA reads TGTGCCAGAAGTTACTCGAGCGGGACCGGGGCAGATACGCAGTATTTT.

This clonotype came up a few times. This beta chain represents an off-target read in a library built for alpha chains; its size is of limited meaning. This rearrangement joins TRBV10-3 to TRBJ2-3, with a possible D match to TRBD2 (7 bases). V lost 10 bases to trimming and J lost 2 bases, with 16 bases between them. The CDR3 covers 14 residues. In germline, CDR1 is ENHRY, CDR2 SYGVKD. CDR3 in amino acids: CATTLGGPTDTQYF. The CDR3 DNA reads as TGTGCCACCACCCTGGGGGGGCCCACAGATACGCAGTATTTT.

As regards this clonotype: Because the library targeted alpha chains, this beta chain is an off-target read whose size means little. This chain connects TRBV12-5 to TRBJ2-3, with TRBD1 matching over 7 bases. The CDR3 extends over 14 amino acids. V trimming: 7 bases; J trimming: 3 bases; junction bases outside the gene matches: 7. Germline CDR1 and CDR2: LGHNT and FRNRAP. CDR3 protein: CASALTGTTDTQYF. The CDR3, as DNA: TGTGCTAGTGCCTTGACAGGGACGACAGATACGCAGTATTTT.

This clonotype was counted between two and nine times. This beta chain is an off-target read within a library intended for alpha chains, so its frequency means little. The chain uses TRBV2 and TRBJ2-2; D is undetermined. V lost 3 bases to trimming and J lost 8 bases, with 13 bases between them. The CDR3 sequence is 14 residues long. Germline V CDR1 and CDR2: SNHLY, FYNNEI. Here the CDR3 reads CASSEAVLPGELFF. CDR3 coding DNA: TGTGCCAGCAGTGAGGCGGTACTCCCTGGGGAGCTGTTTTTT.

This clonotype was seen more than once but under ten times. This beta chain was picked up by a library intended for alpha chains and is off target, so its count carries little meaning. This chain connects TRBV12-3 or TRBV12-4 to TRBJ2-7, with a possible D match to TRBD1 (6 bases). Trimming took 5 bases from V and 7 from J, leaving 12 bases between them. This CDR3 is built from 12 residues. CDR3 bases: TGTGCCAGCAGTGGCAACAGGGAAGAGCAGTACTTC. Residues: CASSGNREEQYF.

About this clonotype itself: This beta chain appears as a stray read in a library generated for alpha chains; its size is not informative. V gene TRBV6-1 combines with J gene TRBJ2-7; D gene ambiguous. The V end was cut by 4 bases, the J end by 5 bases, with 12 bases between. Germline values: CDR1 MNHNS, CDR2 SASEGT. The CDR3 totals 13 residues. In DNA, the CDR3 is TGTGCCAGCAGTGCTGTTTGGAACCACGAGCAGTACTTC. This translates into CASSAVWNHEQYF.

This clonotype was detected only a few times. This beta chain turned up in a library designed for alpha chains; as an off-target read, its abundance says little. The rearrangement links TRBV11-2 to TRBJ2-1; 13 positions match TRBD2. Germline V CDR1 and CDR2: SGHAT, FQNNGV. The CDR3 runs to 19 residues. The V segment lost 0 bases and the J segment 8 bases; nucleotides outside the gene matches: 13. CDR3: CASSLDRPGLAGLVDEQFF. Here the CDR3 DNA reads TGTGCCAGCAGCTTAGATCGCCCGGGACTAGCGGGATTGGTGGATGAGCAGTTCTTC.

This clonotype was seen a handful of times. The library was designed around alpha chains, so this beta chain is a stray read whose abundance carries little weight. The chain employs TRBV5-1 and TRBJ2-7, with TRBD2 as a possible D gene (5 bases). With 1 base removed from V and 4 bases from J, the gap between germline ends came to 9 bases. This CDR3 is built from 13 residues. Germline CDR1 and CDR2: SGHRS and YFSETQ. The CDR3: CASSLNTGYEQYF. The DNA of the CDR3 is TGCGCCAGCAGCTTGAATACGGGGTACGAGCAGTACTTC.

This clonotype was counted only a few times. Since it is a stray read in a library aimed at alpha chains, this beta chain has a size that is not meaningful. V gene TRBV5-1 combines with J gene TRBJ2-4, with 10 bases that match TRBD1. Germline CDR1 SGHRS, CDR2 YFSETQ. Trimming at V came to 0 bases and at J to 2 bases, leaving 5 bases not matched to a gene. The CDR3 contains 17 residues. DNA for the CDR3: TGCGCCAGCAGCTTGGGACAGGGGGCCGGGACCAAAAACATTCAGTACTTC. Its translation is CASSLGQGAGTKNIQYF.

This clonotype was detected only a few times. This beta chain turned up in a library designed for alpha chains; as an off-target read, its abundance says little. V usage is TRBV2 and J usage is TRBJ2-1; perhaps TRBD2 as D (6 bases). This CDR3 contains 15 residues. The germline gives CDR1 SNHLY, CDR2 FYNNEI. V shed 1 base and J shed 0 bases, with 7 bases lying between them. The CDR3 DNA follows: TGTGCCAGCAGTGAAGACGGGAGCTCCTACAATGAGCAGTTCTTC. Protein: CASSEDGSSYNEQFF.

This clonotype has a handful of counts. This beta chain came through as a stray read in a library set up for alpha chains, and its size says little. V and J are TRBV7-9 and TRBJ2-3; 7 bases agree with TRBD2. Trimming removed 5 bases from V and 2 bases from J; junction bases left unmatched: 4. The CDR3 contains 14 residues. Germline V gene lookup returns CDR1 SEHNR and CDR2 FQNEAQ (reference sequence). The CDR3 DNA is TGTGCCAGCAGCAGACTAGCCGACACAGATACGCAGTATTTT. It specifies CASSRLADTDTQYF.

The table lists this clonotype with a few counts. This beta chain was picked up by a library intended for alpha chains and is off target, so its count carries little meaning. This chain links TRBV28 with TRBJ2-7; no clear D. V was trimmed by 4 bases and J by 5 bases, leaving 15 bases between them. Per the germline V gene, CDR1 is MDHEN and CDR2 is SYDVKM. This CDR3 has 14 residues. The CDR3 DNA follows: TGTGCCAGCAGTTACCTTACGCGTCTTAACGAGCAGTACTTC. Translation: CASSYLTRLNEQYF. Combining the CDR3 with reference TRBV28 and TRBJ2-7 gives the whole variable domain DVKVTQSSRYLVKRTGEKVFLECVQDMDHENMFWYRQDPGLGLRLIYFSYDVKMKEKGDIPEGYSVSREKKERFSLILESASTNQTSMYLCASSYLTRLNEQYFGPGTRLTVT.

Details on this clonotype: Being off target in a library aimed at alpha chains, this beta chain has a size of little meaning. The chain combines TRBV6-5 with TRBJ2-2, with a weak D call TRBD2 (5 bases). V lost 2 bases and J lost 6, with 7 bases in between. The CDR3 has 13 amino acids. CDR1 is MNHEY, CDR2 SVGAGI, per germline. Here the CDR3 DNA reads TGTGCCAGCAGTTACACTAGATCCGGGGAGCTGTTTTTT. It specifies CASSYTRSGELFF.

With respect to this clonotype: Because the library targeted alpha chains, this beta chain is an off-target read whose size means little. The rearrangement joins TRBV3-1 to TRBJ2-5; 8 bases map to TRBD1. V was clipped by 4 bases and J by 0 bases; unmatched bases: 7. The CDR3 has 16 amino acids. Germline-derived CDR1 and CDR2 are LGHDT and YNNKEL (reference sequence). CDR3 DNA sequence: TGTGCCAGCAGCCCCTTAGGGACAGGCCACCAAGAGACCCAGTACTTC. Translation gives CASSPLGTGHQETQYF.

This clonotype was recorded a few times. Within a library made for alpha chains, this beta chain is off target, and its count is uninformative. The chain combines TRBV5-6 with TRBJ2-7; D possibly corresponds to TRBD1 (5 bases). Trimming removed 4 bases at V and 6 bases at J, with 17 bases between. The CDR3 covers 14 residues. CDR1 and CDR2 (germline): SGHDT, YYEEEE. In nucleotides, the CDR3 is TGTGCCAGCAGCGCGAACCGATGGGGCGCCGAGCAGTACTTC. This encodes CASSANRWGAEQYF.

On this clonotype: The library was designed around alpha chains, so this beta chain is a stray read whose abundance carries little weight. Written as DNA, the CDR3 is TGTGCCAGCAGTCCGGGGCAGTACCAAGAGACCCAGTACTTC. This encodes CASSPGQYQETQYF. The chain carries TRBV27 and TRBJ2-5; D could derive from TRBD1 or TRBD2 (5 bases each). V lost 5 bases and J lost 0, with 10 bases in between. Germline V gives CDR1 MNHEY, CDR2 SMNVEV (reference sequence). This CDR3 region has 14 residues.

Note on this clonotype: This beta chain slipped into a library made for alpha chains as a stray read, so its size is not meaningful. The chain uses TRBV29-1 and TRBJ2-1; 7 bases agree with TRBD2. CDR1 is SQVTM and CDR2 is ANQGSEA in the germline V gene. The CDR3 runs to 13 residues. Trimming removed 3 bases from V and 9 bases from J; junction bases left unmatched: 8. The CDR3 protein is CSVDFWASGEQFF. The CDR3 coding sequence is TGCAGCGTTGATTTCTGGGCTAGCGGTGAGCAGTTCTTC.

This clonotype occurred once. This beta chain turned up in a library designed for alpha chains; as an off-target read, its abundance says little. The chain is built from TRBV5-1 and TRBJ2-5; possibly TRBD1 for D (6 bases). This CDR3 has 14 residues. Trimming shortened V by 3 bases and J by 1 base, and 10 bases separated the two germline ends. Per the germline V gene, CDR1 is SGHRS and CDR2 is YFSETQ. CDR3 amino acids: CASSWQGLQETQYF. CDR3 DNA sequence: TGCGCCAGCAGCTGGCAGGGGCTCCAAGAGACCCAGTACTTC.

Turning to this clonotype: This beta chain is a stray sequence in a library constructed for alpha chains; its clone size is not meaningful. The rearrangement uses TRBV6-5 and TRBJ2-3; D remains ambiguous. Deletions cut 0 bases from V and 7 bases from J, with 8 bases between. This CDR3 has 13 amino acids. CDR1 is MNHEY and CDR2 is SVGAGI in the germline V gene. The CDR3 DNA sequence: TGTGCCAGCAGTTACTCACCACTACATACGCAGTATTTT. Its protein product is CASSYSPLHTQYF.

As regards this clonotype: This beta chain is an unintended read in a library built for alpha chains; its size means little. This sequence joins TRBV29-1 and TRBJ2-2, with 9 bases that match TRBD1. Unmatched junction bases numbered 2, after V lost 3 bases and J lost 6 bases. Germline V CDR1 and CDR2: SQVTM, ANQGSEA. This CDR3 spans 13 amino acids. As DNA, the CDR3 is TGCAGCGTTGACCGGACAGGGGCCGGGGAGCTGTTTTTT. It codes for CSVDRTGAGELFF.

By sample fraction, this clonotype is large. The library was designed around alpha chains, so this beta chain is a stray read whose abundance carries little weight. The V gene is TRBV5-6, the J gene TRBJ2-7, with TRBD1 as a possible D gene (5 bases). V lost 4 bases, J lost 3 bases, and 11 bases lay in between. The CDR3 runs to 13 residues. Germline CDR1 and CDR2: SGHDT and YYEEEE. The CDR3 is CASSMDIYYEQYF. The CDR3 nucleotides read TGTGCCAGCAGCATGGACATCTACTACGAGCAGTACTTC.

This clonotype is large. Because the library targeted alpha chains, this beta chain is an off-target read whose size means little. V is TRBV5-1 and J is TRBJ2-5; TRBD1 aligns across 7 bases. Germline V gene lookup returns CDR1 SGHRS and CDR2 YFSETQ. Trimming took 3 bases from V and 4 from J; bases not matched to a gene: 3. The CDR3 spans 13 residues. CDR3 loop: CASSSTGAETQYF. The CDR3 nucleotides read TGCGCCAGCAGCTCTACAGGGGCAGAGACCCAGTACTTC.

By sample fraction, this clonotype is large. This beta chain slipped into a library made for alpha chains as a stray read, so its size is not meaningful. The chain couples TRBV5-1 to TRBJ2-5, with TRBD2 identical over 8 bases. CDR3 size: 14 residues. The V gene's germline CDR1 is SGHRS and CDR2 YFSETQ. V lost 2 bases, J lost 3 bases, and 3 bases stayed unmatched. In DNA, the CDR3 is TGCGCCAGCAGCTTAGCGGGAGCGGAAGAGACCCAGTACTTC. Its translation is CASSLAGAEETQYF.

About this clonotype: Since the library was made to target alpha chains, this beta chain is a stray read and its abundance is not meaningful. The J gene is TRBJ2-7, the V gene TRBV13; D is uncertain. The germline CDR1 and CDR2 sequences are PRHDT and FYEKMQ (reference sequence). This CDR3 is built from 14 residues. V lost 5 bases and J lost 3, with 14 bases in between. The CDR3 spells CASSLGRSIYEQYF. DNA of the CDR3: TGTGCCAGCAGCCTCGGACGCAGTATCTACGAGCAGTACTTC.